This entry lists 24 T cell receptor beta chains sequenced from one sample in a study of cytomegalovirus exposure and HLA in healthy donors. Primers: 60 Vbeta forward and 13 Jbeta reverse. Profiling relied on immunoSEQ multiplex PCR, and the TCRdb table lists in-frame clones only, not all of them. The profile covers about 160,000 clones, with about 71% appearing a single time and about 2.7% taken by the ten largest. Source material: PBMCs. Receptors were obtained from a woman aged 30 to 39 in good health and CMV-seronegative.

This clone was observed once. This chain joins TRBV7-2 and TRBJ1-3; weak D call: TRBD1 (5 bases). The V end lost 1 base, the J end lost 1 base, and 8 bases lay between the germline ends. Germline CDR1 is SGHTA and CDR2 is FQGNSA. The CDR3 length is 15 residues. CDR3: CASSLVGTSGNTIYF. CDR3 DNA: TGTGCCAGCAGCTTAGTAGGGACTTCTGGAAACACCATATATTTT.

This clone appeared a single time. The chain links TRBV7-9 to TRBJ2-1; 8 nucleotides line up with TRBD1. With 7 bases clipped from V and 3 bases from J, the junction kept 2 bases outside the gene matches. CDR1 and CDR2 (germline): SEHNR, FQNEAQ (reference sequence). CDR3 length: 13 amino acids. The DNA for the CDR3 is TGTGCCAGCAAAACAGGGGGCTACAATGAGCAGTTCTTC. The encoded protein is CASKTGGYNEQFF.

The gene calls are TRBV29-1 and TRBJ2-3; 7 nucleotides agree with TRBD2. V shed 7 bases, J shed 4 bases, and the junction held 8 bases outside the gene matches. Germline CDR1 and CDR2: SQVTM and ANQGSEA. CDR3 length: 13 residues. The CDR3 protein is CSATGGFADTQYF. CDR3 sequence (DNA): TGCAGCGCGACGGGAGGATTTGCAGATACGCAGTATTTT.

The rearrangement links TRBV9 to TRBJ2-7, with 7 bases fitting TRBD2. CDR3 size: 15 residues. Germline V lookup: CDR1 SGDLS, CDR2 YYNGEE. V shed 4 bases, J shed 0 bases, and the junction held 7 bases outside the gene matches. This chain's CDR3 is CASSRSGASSYEQYF. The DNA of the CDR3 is TGTGCCAGCAGCAGAAGCGGGGCCAGCTCCTACGAGCAGTACTTC.

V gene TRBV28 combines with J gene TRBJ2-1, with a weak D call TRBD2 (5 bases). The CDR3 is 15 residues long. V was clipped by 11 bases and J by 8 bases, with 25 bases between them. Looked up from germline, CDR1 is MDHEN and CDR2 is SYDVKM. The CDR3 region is CAVPTPPGKVDEQFF. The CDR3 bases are TGTGCCGTCCCTACGCCTCCGGGGAAAGTCGATGAGCAGTTCTTC. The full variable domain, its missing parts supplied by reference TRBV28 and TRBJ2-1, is DVKVTQSSRYLVKRTGEKVFLECVQDMDHENMFWYRQDPGLGLRLIYFSYDVKMKEKGDIPEGYSVSREKKERFSLILESASTNQTSMYLCAVPTPPGKVDEQFFGPGTRLTVL.

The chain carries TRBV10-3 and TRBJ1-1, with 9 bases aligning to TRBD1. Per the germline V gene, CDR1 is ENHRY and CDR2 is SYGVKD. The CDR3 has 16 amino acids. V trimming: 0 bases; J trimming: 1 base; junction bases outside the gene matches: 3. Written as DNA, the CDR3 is TGTGCCATCAGTGAGTCCTTGGGACAGGGGAACACTGAAGCTTTCTTT. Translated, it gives CAISESLGQGNTEAFF.

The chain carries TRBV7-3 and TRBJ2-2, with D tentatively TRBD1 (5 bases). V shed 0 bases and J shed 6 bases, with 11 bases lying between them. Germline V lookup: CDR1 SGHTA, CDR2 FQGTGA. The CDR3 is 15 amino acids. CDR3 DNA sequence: TGTGCCAGCAGCTTAACAGGGGCGATCCCCGGGGAGCTGTTTTTT. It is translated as CASSLTGAIPGELFF.

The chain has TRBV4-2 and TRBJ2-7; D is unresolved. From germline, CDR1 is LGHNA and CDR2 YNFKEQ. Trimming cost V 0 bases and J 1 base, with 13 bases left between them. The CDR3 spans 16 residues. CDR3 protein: CASSQDYLLLSYEQYF. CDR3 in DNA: TGTGCCAGCAGCCAAGATTACCTGCTGCTATCCTACGAGCAGTACTTC.

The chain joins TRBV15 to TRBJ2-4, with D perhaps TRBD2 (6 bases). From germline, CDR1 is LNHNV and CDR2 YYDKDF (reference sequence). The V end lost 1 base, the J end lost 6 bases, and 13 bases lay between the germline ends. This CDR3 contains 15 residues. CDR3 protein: CATSRAPGLINIQYF. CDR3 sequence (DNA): TGTGCCACCAGCAGAGCCCCGGGACTGATAAACATTCAGTACTTC.

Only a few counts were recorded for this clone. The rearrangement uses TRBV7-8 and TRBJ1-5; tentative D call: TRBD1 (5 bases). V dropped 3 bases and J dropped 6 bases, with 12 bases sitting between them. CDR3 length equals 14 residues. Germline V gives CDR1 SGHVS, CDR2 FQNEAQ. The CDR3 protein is CASSFGGGAQPQHF. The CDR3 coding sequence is TGTGCCAGCAGCTTTGGGGGGGGTGCTCAGCCCCAGCATTTT.

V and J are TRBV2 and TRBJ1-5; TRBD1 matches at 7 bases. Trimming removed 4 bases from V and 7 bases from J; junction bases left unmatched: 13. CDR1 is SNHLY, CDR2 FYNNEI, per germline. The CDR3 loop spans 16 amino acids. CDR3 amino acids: CASSGQGPKVGQPQHF. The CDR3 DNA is TGTGCCAGCAGTGGACAGGGACCAAAGGTCGGACAGCCCCAGCATTTT.

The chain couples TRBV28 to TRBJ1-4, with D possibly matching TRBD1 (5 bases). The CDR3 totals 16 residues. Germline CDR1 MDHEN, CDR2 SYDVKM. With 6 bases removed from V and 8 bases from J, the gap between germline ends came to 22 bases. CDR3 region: CASSRRVGGEKEKLFF. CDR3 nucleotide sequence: TGTGCCAGCAGCCGTCGAGTTGGGGGGGAGAAGGAAAAACTGTTTTTT.

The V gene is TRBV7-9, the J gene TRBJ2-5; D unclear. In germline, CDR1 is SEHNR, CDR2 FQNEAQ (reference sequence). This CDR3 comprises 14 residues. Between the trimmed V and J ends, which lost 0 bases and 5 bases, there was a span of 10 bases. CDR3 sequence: CASSLASQSETQYF. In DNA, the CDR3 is TGTGCCAGCAGCTTAGCTTCCCAGTCGGAGACCCAGTACTTC.

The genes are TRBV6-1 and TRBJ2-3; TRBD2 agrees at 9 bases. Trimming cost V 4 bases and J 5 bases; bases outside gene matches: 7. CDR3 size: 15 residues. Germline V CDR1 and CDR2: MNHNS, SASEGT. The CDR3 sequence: CASSVTAGGLDTQYF. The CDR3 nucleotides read TGTGCCAGCAGTGTGACAGCGGGAGGATTAGATACGCAGTATTTT.

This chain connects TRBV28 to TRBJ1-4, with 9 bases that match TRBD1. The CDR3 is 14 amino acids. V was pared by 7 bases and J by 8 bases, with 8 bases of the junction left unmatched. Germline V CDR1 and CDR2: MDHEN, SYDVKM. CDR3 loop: CASTAGTGYEKLFF. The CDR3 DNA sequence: TGTGCCAGCACCGCCGGGACAGGGTACGAAAAACTGTTTTTT.

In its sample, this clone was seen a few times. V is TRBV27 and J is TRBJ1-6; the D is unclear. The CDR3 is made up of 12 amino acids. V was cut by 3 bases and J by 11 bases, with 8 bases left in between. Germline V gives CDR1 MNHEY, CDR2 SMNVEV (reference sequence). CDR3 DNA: TGTGCCAGCAGTTTTGGTGAGCCACCCCTCCACTTT. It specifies CASSFGEPPLHF.

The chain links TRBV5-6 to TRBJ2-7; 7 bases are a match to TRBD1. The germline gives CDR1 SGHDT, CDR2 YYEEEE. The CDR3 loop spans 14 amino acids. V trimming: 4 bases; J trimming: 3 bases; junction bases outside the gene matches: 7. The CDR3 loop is CASSGKTGLYEQYF. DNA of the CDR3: TGTGCCAGCAGCGGCAAGACAGGGCTCTACGAGCAGTACTTC.

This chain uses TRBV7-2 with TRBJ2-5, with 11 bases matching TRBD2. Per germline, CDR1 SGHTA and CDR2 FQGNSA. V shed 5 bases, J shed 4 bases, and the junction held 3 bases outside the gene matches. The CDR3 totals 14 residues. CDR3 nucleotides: TGTGCCAGCAGCGCTGGACTAGCGGGAGAGACCCAGTACTTC. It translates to CASSAGLAGETQYF.

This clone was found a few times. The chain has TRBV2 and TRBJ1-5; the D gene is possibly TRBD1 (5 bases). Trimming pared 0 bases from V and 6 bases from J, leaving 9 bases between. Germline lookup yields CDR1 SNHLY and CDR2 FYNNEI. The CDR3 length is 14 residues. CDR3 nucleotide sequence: TGTGCCAGCAGTGAAGCGCGGGGGGGTCAGCCCCAGCATTTT. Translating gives CASSEARGGQPQHF.

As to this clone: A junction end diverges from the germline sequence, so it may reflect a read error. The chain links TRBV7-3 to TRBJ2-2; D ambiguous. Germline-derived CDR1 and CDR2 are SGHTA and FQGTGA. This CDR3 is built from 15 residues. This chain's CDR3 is CASSFSSANTRELFF. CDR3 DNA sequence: TGTGCCAGCAGCTTCTCCAGCGCGAACACCAGGGAGCTGTTTTTT.

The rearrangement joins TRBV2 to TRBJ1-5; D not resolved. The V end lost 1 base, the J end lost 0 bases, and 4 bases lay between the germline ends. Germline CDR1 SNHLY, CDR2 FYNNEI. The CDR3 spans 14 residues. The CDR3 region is CASSEDNSNQPQHF. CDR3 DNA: TGTGCCAGCAGTGAAGACAATAGCAATCAGCCCCAGCATTTT.

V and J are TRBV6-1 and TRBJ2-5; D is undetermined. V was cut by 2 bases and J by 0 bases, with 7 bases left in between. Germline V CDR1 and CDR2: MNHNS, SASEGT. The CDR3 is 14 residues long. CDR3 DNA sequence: TGTGCCAGCAGTGAAACCGGGTACCAAGAGACCCAGTACTTC. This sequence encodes CASSETGYQETQYF.

The CDR3 sequence: CASSRTGGSRYF. DNA for the CDR3: TGTGCCAGCAGCCGTACAGGCGGAAGTAGGTACTTC. The V and J genes are TRBV7-2 and TRBJ2-4, with D possibly matching TRBD1 (5 bases). This CDR3 has 12 amino acids. The V end lost 5 bases, the J end lost 15 bases, and 17 bases lay between the germline ends. Per the germline V gene, CDR1 is SGHTA and CDR2 is FQGNSA.

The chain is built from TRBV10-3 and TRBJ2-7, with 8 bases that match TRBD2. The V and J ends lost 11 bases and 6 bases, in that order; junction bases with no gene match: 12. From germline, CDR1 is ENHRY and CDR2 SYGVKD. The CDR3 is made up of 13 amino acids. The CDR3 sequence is CASLAGGGSEQYF. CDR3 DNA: TGTGCCTCCCTGGCGGGGGGAGGATCCGAGCAGTACTTC.